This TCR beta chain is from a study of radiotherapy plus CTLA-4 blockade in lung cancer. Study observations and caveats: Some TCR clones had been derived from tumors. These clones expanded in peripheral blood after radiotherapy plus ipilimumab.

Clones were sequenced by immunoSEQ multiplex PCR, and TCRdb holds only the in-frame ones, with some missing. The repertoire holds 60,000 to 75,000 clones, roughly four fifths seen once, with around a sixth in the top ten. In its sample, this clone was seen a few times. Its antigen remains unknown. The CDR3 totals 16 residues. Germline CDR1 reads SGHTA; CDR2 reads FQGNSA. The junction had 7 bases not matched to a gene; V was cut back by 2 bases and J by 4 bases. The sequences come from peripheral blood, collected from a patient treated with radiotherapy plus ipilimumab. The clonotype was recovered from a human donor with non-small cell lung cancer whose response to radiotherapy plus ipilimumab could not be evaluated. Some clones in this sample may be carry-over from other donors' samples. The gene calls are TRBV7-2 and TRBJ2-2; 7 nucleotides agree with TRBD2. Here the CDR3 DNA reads TGTGCCAGCAGCTTAAGCCCAGGACTAGTCACCGGGGAGCTGTTTTTT. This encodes CASSLSPGLVTGELFF.